These T cell receptor beta chains were read from a single sample in a study of blood T cell repertoires in COVID-19. Profiled with immunoSEQ multiplex PCR; TCRdb holds only in-frame clones, not every one. The sample has more than 150,000 clones, about 80% seen once. The sample taken for sequencing was PBMCs or T cells enriched from blood (not recorded which). These receptors originate from a man between 60 and 75 years old who had been exposed to COVID-19. The CDR3 runs from the conserved cysteine through the conserved F or W. The D gene is left open where the match is weak. The listing skips clone size in some rows; elsewhere it reads once, few, many or a size class.

once	TRBV9	TRBJ2-5	.	TGTGCCAGCAGCGTGGCGGCGGGCGGGGAGACCCAGTACTTC	CASSVAAGGETQYF
.	TRBV12-3/TRBV12-4	TRBJ1-5	.	TGTGCCAGCAGTTTAAGCACCGATCAGCCCCAGCATTTT	CASSLSTDQPQHF
.	TRBV12-3/TRBV12-4	TRBJ2-5	.	TGTGCCAGCAGTTTGGGGCAGCAAGAGACCCAGTACTTC	CASSLGQQETQYF
.	TRBV7-2	TRBJ1-3	TRBD1	TGTGCCAGCAGCTTGGCCCGGACAGGGTCTGGAAACACCATATATTTT	CASSLARTGSGNTIYF
.	TRBV10-3	TRBJ2-2	TRBD2	TGTGCCATCAGTGACAGCGGGAGGGTTAGCACCGGGGAGCTGTTTTTT	CAISDSGRVSTGELFF
.	TRBV29-1	TRBJ2-3	TRBD2	TGCAGCGTTGGAGTTGACAGAAGCGGGAGTAGGCATTTT	CSVGVDRSGSRHF
few	TRBV6-5	TRBJ1-2	.	TGTGCCAGCAGTCCAGGGGTCTATGGCTACACCTTC	CASSPGVYGYTF
.	TRBV12-3/TRBV12-4	TRBJ1-2	TRBD1	TGTGCCAGCAGTACAGGGGGCACTGGCTACACCTTC	CASSTGGTGYTF
.	TRBV30	TRBJ1-1	.	TGTGCCTGGAGTGTATGGGGGGGTCCGCAGAACACTGAAGCTTTCTTT	CAWSVWGGPQNTEAFF
few	TRBV5-5	TRBJ1-1	.	TGTGCCAGCAGCACGGAGGCCGGGGTAATAAACACTGAAGCTTTCTTT	CASSTEAGVINTEAFF
.	TRBV5-1	TRBJ1-1	.	TGCGCCAGCAGCTTGGCCCCGCCAACCTTTTCCGGGAACACTGAAGCTTTCTTT	CASSLAPPTFSGNTEAFF
.	TRBV14	TRBJ2-1	TRBD2	TGTGCCAGCAGCCCACCAGCGGGAGGGCCCTACAATGAGCAGTTCTTC	CASSPPAGGPYNEQFF
.	TRBV6-5	TRBJ1-5	.	TGTGCCAGCAGTTACTCCACAGGGCACAATCAGCCCCAGCATTTT	CASSYSTGHNQPQHF
.	TRBV6-5	TRBJ1-2	.	TGTGCCAGCAGTTACCCAGGGAGGGTTGGCGGCTACACCTTC	CASSYPGRVGGYTF
.	TRBV7-2	TRBJ2-7	TRBD1	TGTGCCAGCAGCCACGGGACAGGGTCCTACGAGCAGTACTTC	CASSHGTGSYEQYF
.	TRBV5-6	TRBJ1-2	TRBD1	TGTGCCAGCAGCTTGGCGACAGGGTCTTACGGCTACACCTTC	CASSLATGSYGYTF
.	TRBV6-5	TRBJ2-1	.	TGTGCCAGCAGTTACTCGAGTCGGAGGGATGAGCAGTTCTTC	CASSYSSRRDEQFF
few	TRBV2	TRBJ1-4	.	TGTGCCAGCAGTGCAGGAGAGACAGCTAATGAAAAACTGTTTTTT	CASSAGETANEKLFF
.	TRBV6-5	TRBJ2-7	TRBD1	TGTGCCAGCACCGGCGGACAGGCTAGCTCCTACGAGCAGTACTTC	CASTGGQASSYEQYF
few	TRBV5-4	TRBJ1-1	.	TGTGCCAGCAGCCCGACGGGGGGCAAGAACACTGAAGCTTTCTTT	CASSPTGGKNTEAFF
.	TRBV24-1	TRBJ2-3	TRBD2	TGTGCCACAACTAGCGGGGTTAGCACAGATACGCAGTATTTT	CATTSGVSTDTQYF
.	TRBV7-9	TRBJ1-2	.	TGTGCCAGCAGCCCCGATGGGGGGGCAGGGGCATATGGCTACACCTTC	CASSPDGGAGAYGYTF
.	TRBV9	TRBJ2-3	.	TGTGCCAGCAGCGTAGCCCCAGAAGGCACAGATACGCAGTATTTT	CASSVAPEGTDTQYF
.	TRBV23-1	TRBJ2-3	.	TGCGCCAGCAGTCAAGGGACATTCACAGATACGCAGTATTTT	CASSQGTFTDTQYF
few	TRBV5-1	TRBJ1-2	.	TGCGCCAGCAGCTCCAGGGTGGACGGCTACACCTTC	CASSSRVDGYTF
.	TRBV6-5	TRBJ2-7	TRBD2	TGTGCCAGCAGTTACTCCTCGGGACTAGTGAATTACGAGCAGTACTTC	CASSYSSGLVNYEQYF
.	TRBV7-8	TRBJ2-2	.	TGTGCCAGCAGCTTACGGGTAGACAGGAACACCGGGGAGCTGTTTTTT	CASSLRVDRNTGELFF
.	TRBV6-5	TRBJ1-2	.	TGTGCCAGCACCCTAGGACAGTCCTCCTATGGCTACACCTTC	CASTLGQSSYGYTF
.	TRBV3-1/TRBV3-2	TRBJ2-7	TRBD1	TGTGCCAGCAGGCCAGGGGGATCCTACGAGCAGTACTTC	CASRPGGSYEQYF
.	TRBV15	TRBJ2-5	TRBD1	TGTGCCACCAGCAGTAGCCCAGGGGGCCGGGAGACCCAGTACTTC	CATSSSPGGRETQYF
.	TRBV5-4	TRBJ2-1	TRBD2	TGTGCCAGCAGCGCTAGCGGGAGGAACTACAATGAGCAGTTCTTC	CASSASGRNYNEQFF
.	TRBV6-5	TRBJ2-3	.	TGTGCCGTGAGGAGGGGGGGAAACACAGATACGCAGTATTTT	CAVRRGGNTDTQYF
once	TRBV5-1	TRBJ2-7	TRBD1	TGCGCCAGCAGCTTTACAGGGGGCGCCGAGGTGCAGTACTTC	CASSFTGGAEVQYF
.	TRBV28	TRBJ1-5	.	TGTGCCAGCAGTCCAGGGCAGCATTTT	CASSPGQHF